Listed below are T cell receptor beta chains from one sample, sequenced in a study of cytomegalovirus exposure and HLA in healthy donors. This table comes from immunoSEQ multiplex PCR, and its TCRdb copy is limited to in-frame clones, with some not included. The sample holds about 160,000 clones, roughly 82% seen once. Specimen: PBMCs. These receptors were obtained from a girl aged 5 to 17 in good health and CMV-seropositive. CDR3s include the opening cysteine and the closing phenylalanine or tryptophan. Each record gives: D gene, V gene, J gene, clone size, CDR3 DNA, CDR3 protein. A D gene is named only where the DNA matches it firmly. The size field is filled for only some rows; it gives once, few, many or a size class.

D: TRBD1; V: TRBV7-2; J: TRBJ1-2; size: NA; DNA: TGTGCCAGCACCGTGTGGGACAGCGACCACTATGGCTACACCTTC; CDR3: CASTVWDSDHYGYTF
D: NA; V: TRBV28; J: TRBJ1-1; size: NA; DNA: TGTGCCAGCAGTCTCAGTCGGGAAGGGCCCACTGAAGCTTTCTTT; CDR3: CASSLSREGPTEAFF
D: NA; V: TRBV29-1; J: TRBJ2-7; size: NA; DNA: TGCAGCGTTGCCGCGGGGTTCTCCTACGAGCAGTACTTC; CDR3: CSVAAGFSYEQYF
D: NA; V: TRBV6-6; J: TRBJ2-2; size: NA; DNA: TGTGCCAGCAGCCCTTTCAACACCGGGGAGCTGTTTTTT; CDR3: CASSPFNTGELFF
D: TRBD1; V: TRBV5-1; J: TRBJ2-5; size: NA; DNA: TGCGCCAGCTGCACGGCAGGGACAGTTCAAGAGACCCAGTACTTC; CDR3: CASCTAGTVQETQYF
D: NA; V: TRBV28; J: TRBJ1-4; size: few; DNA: TGTGCCAGCAGTTCAACAGAGACAACTAATGAAAAACTGTTTTTT; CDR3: CASSSTETTNEKLFF
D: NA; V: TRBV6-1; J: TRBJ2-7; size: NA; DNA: TGTGCCAGCAGTCGTTCGGGAGTTCTCTACGAGCAGTACTTC; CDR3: CASSRSGVLYEQYF
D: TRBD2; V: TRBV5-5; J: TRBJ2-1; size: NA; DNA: TGTGCCAGCAGCGACCAGCGGGGCCTCGAGCAGTTCTTC; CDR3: CASSDQRGLEQFF
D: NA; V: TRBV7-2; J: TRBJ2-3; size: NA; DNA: TGTGCCAGCACCTTCGGGGTCACAGATACGCAGTATTTT; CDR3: CASTFGVTDTQYF
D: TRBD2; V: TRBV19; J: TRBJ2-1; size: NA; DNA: TGTGCCAGTAGTAGGAGCGGGGGGGTCCCCTACAATGAGCAGTTCTTC; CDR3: CASSRSGGVPYNEQFF
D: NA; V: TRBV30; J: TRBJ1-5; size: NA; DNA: TGTGCCTGGAGTTTAACAGGGTTCGGGCGCAATCAGCCCCAGCATTTT; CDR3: CAWSLTGFGRNQPQHF
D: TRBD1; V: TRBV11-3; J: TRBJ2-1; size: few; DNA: TGTGCCAGCAGCCCACAGGGGAACAATGAGCAGTTCTTC; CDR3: CASSPQGNNEQFF
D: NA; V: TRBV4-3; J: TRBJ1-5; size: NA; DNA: TGCGCCAGCAGCCAAGATCACAGGATCAATCAGCCCCAGCATTTT; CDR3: CASSQDHRINQPQHF
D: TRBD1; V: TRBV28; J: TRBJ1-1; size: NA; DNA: TGTGCCAGCAGTTCGACAGGGCTCGGACCGATGAACACTGAAGCTTTCTTT; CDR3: CASSSTGLGPMNTEAFF
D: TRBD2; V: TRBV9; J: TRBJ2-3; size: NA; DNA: TGTGCCAGCAGCGAAAGCGGGACGGGCGATACGCAGTATTTT; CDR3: CASSESGTGDTQYF